This is a list of T cell receptor beta chains from one sample in a study of blood T cell repertoires in COVID-19. Assay used: immunoSEQ multiplex PCR; TCRdb lists only in-frame clones, some missing. The repertoire holds 120,000 to 150,000 clones, with 60% to 80% as singletons. Sequencing was done on a sample of peripheral blood. The receptor set was obtained from a man aged 50 to 59 with active or convalescent COVID-19. Both conserved end residues are part of each CDR3. The D gene is left open where the match is weak. Size is stated for part of the rows, as once, few or many counts, or as a class when the clone is expanded.

d_call j_call clone_size v_call cdr3_aa cdr3_nt
. TRBJ2-2 . TRBV5-5 CASSLARGSGELFF TGTGCCAGCAGCTTGGCACGCGGGTCCGGGGAGCTGTTTTTT
TRBD1 TRBJ2-1 . TRBV7-9 CASSPSDRVDEQFF TGTGCCAGCAGCCCTTCCGACAGGGTAGATGAGCAGTTCTTC
. TRBJ2-1 . TRBV24-1 CATSDRQTHSYNEQFF TGTGCCACCAGTGACCGACAGACCCACTCCTACAATGAGCAGTTCTTC
TRBD2 TRBJ2-5 . TRBV24-1 CATSALAGDETQYF TGTGCCACCAGTGCTCTAGCGGGAGACGAGACCCAGTACTTC
TRBD2 TRBJ2-7 . TRBV7-3 CASSFSGIRNEQYF TGTGCCAGCAGCTTTAGCGGGATCCGCAACGAGCAGTACTTC
. TRBJ2-7 . TRBV28 CASSLYPGTSYEQYF TGTGCCAGCAGTTTATACCCAGGTACTAGCTACGAGCAGTACTTC
TRBD1 TRBJ2-3 . TRBV24-1 CATSDWGQGGDTQYF TGTGCCACCAGTGATTGGGGACAGGGGGGAGATACGCAGTATTTT
TRBD2 TRBJ2-7 . TRBV6-5 CASSPPAGGTYEQYF TGTGCCAGCAGTCCCCCGGCGGGAGGTACCTACGAGCAGTACTTC
. TRBJ1-1 . TRBV30 CAWSSGGAAEAFF TGTGCCTGGAGTTCGGGGGGCGCGGCTGAAGCTTTCTTT
. TRBJ2-7 . TRBV25-1 CATRHAEQYF TGTGCCACCCGACACGCCGAGCAGTACTTC
TRBD1 TRBJ1-1 . TRBV19 CASMRLLEYGTADTEAFF TGTGCCAGTATGAGGTTACTCGAATACGGGACAGCCGACACTGAAGCTTTCTTT
. TRBJ2-3 . TRBV5-4 CASSLKQSTDTQYF TGTGCCAGCAGCTTGAAACAGAGCACAGATACGCAGTATTTT
. TRBJ1-5 . TRBV21-1 CASWLLGNQPQHF TGTGCCAGCTGGCTGTTGGGCAATCAGCCCCAGCATTTT
TRBD2 TRBJ2-2 few TRBV27 CASSFTSGRAWDTGELFF TGTGCCAGCAGTTTCACTAGCGGGAGGGCCTGGGACACCGGGGAGCTGTTTTTT
TRBD2 TRBJ2-1 . TRBV5-1 CASRRTSGSDEQFF TGCGCCAGCAGACGGACTAGCGGGAGCGATGAGCAGTTCTTC
TRBD2 TRBJ2-3 few TRBV24-1 CATRGLADSDTQYF TGTGCCACCAGGGGACTAGCGGATTCAGATACGCAGTATTTT
TRBD1 TRBJ2-7 many TRBV5-1 CASSLVGTGLSYEQYF TGCGCCAGCAGCTTGGTCGGGACAGGCCTCTCCTACGAGCAGTACTTC
TRBD1 TRBJ2-7 few TRBV29-1 CSVEDVSGTGNLEQYF TGCAGCGTTGAAGACGTCTCCGGGACAGGGAACCTCGAGCAGTACTTC
TRBD2 TRBJ2-7 . TRBV6-5 CASGLARGYEQYF TGTGCCAGCGGACTAGCGAGAGGCTACGAGCAGTACTTC
TRBD2 TRBJ2-3 . TRBV4-1 CASSHRTSGTDTQYF TGCGCCAGCAGCCACCGGACTAGCGGCACAGATACGCAGTATTTT
. TRBJ2-7 . TRBV18 CASSPDGSSYEQYF TGTGCCAGCTCACCCGACGGGTCCTCCTACGAGCAGTACTTC
. TRBJ2-3 . TRBV9 CASSYSGDTDTQYF TGTGCCAGCAGCTACAGCGGAGACACAGATACGCAGTATTTT
TRBD1 TRBJ2-5 . TRBV7-7 CASSPDRDRETQYF TGTGCTAGCAGTCCCGACAGGGACCGGGAGACCCAGTACTTC
TRBD1 TRBJ1-2 once TRBV28 CASSPNPQGARGYTF TGTGCCAGCAGCCCTAATCCCCAGGGGGCGCGTGGCTACACCTTC
TRBD1 TRBJ2-7 many TRBV18 CASSPPGQYYEQYF TGTGCCAGCTCACCACCGGGACAGTACTACGAGCAGTACTTC
TRBD2 TRBJ2-7 . TRBV6-5 CASSYGLAGGYEQYF TGTGCCAGCAGTTACGGACTAGCGGGAGGGTACGAGCAGTACTTC
TRBD1 TRBJ2-3 . TRBV6-5 CASKISQGADTQYF TGTGCCAGCAAGATTAGCCAGGGGGCAGATACGCAGTATTTT
. TRBJ2-7 . TRBV6-5 CASSFGETTLEQYF TGTGCCAGCAGTTTTGGAGAGACTACGCTCGAGCAGTACTTC
TRBD1 TRBJ1-2 once TRBV6-6 CASSSIQTGGDRTF TGTGCCAGCAGTTCCATCCAGACAGGGGGCGATCGCACCTTC
. TRBJ1-2 . TRBV28 CASTLGGVDGYTF TGTGCCAGCACCTTAGGGGGGGTCGATGGCTACACCTTC
. TRBJ2-2 . TRBV11-2 CASSSGTTYTGELFF TGTGCCAGCAGCTCAGGGACAACCTACACCGGGGAGCTGTTTTTT
TRBD1 TRBJ1-5 . TRBV12-3/TRBV12-4 CASVGGSNQPQHF TGTGCCAGCGTAGGGGGCAGCAATCAGCCCCAGCATTTT
TRBD2 TRBJ2-5 . TRBV5-1 CASSWGGQETQYF TGCGCCAGCAGCTGGGGGGGGCAAGAGACCCAGTACTTC
. TRBJ2-7 few TRBV7-9 CASSRQGGDEQYF TGTGCCAGCAGCAGGCAGGGGGGAGACGAGCAGTACTTC
TRBD1 TRBJ1-2 . TRBV5-1 CASSPVRDRANYGYTF TGCGCCAGCAGCCCGGTTCGGGACAGGGCTAACTATGGCTACACCTTC
. TRBJ1-5 . TRBV7-2 CASSLVVSNQPQHF TGTGCCAGCAGCTTGGTAGTTAGCAATCAGCCCCAGCATTTT
TRBD2 TRBJ2-3 . TRBV5-1 CASRSERLAGGTDTQYF TGCGCCAGCAGATCGGAAAGACTAGCGGGGGGCACAGATACGCAGTATTTT
. TRBJ2-1 . TRBV7-9 CASSERLDSYNEQFF TGTGCCAGCAGCGAGCGACTAGATTCCTACAATGAGCAGTTCTTC
TRBD1 TRBJ2-3 . TRBV30 CAWSSTGGLDTQYF TGTGCCTGGAGTTCCACAGGGGGCTTAGATACGCAGTATTTT
. TRBJ1-4 once TRBV4-1 CASSQGVSVTNEKLFF TGCGCCAGCAGCCAAGGTGTGTCAGTTACTAATGAAAAACTGTTTTTT
. TRBJ2-1 once TRBV25-1 CASSYPRAREQFF TGTGCCAGCAGTTACCCCAGGGCACGGGAGCAGTTCTTC
. TRBJ1-2 . TRBV25-1 CASRSGTGYGYTF TGTGCCAGTCGTTCCGGGACTGGTTATGGCTACACCTTC
TRBD1 TRBJ1-2 once TRBV28 CASSPRDRTFPYGYTF TGTGCCAGCAGTCCGAGGGACAGGACTTTCCCCTATGGCTACACCTTC
. TRBJ2-7 . TRBV11-2 CASSFLSSGAGAREQYF TGTGCCAGCAGCTTTTTAAGTTCTGGGGCAGGGGCAAGAGAGCAGTACTTC
. TRBJ2-3 . TRBV5-4 CASSYGTVTDTQYF TGTGCCAGCAGCTACGGGACTGTCACAGATACGCAGTATTTT
. TRBJ2-7 once TRBV25-1 CASSALGAEQYF TGTGCCAGCAGTGCCCTAGGGGCCGAGCAGTACTTC
. TRBJ1-3 once TRBV18 CASSPGDRSSRNTIYF TGTGCCAGCTCACCTGGCGACAGAAGTTCCCGAAACACCATATATTTT
. TRBJ2-6 . TRBV15 CATSRGGEAHVLTF TGTGCCACCAGCAGAGGAGGTGAAGCTCACGTCCTGACTTTC
TRBD1 TRBJ1-1 . TRBV9 CASSKTGERPEAFF TGTGCCAGCAGCAAGACAGGGGAACGGCCTGAAGCTTTCTTT
. TRBJ1-2 . TRBV25-1 CASSGTDSPYGYTF TGTGCCAGCAGTGGGACAGACTCGCCCTATGGCTACACCTTC
. TRBJ2-3 . TRBV5-1 CASSLGGPRTDTQYF TGCGCCAGCAGCTTGGGAGGGCCGAGGACAGATACGCAGTATTTT
TRBD2 TRBJ2-7 few TRBV19 CASSPAWLAGGGSSYEQYF TGTGCCAGTAGTCCCGCCTGGCTAGCGGGAGGAGGTTCGTCCTACGAGCAGTACTTC
TRBD2 TRBJ2-2 . TRBV6-4 CASSAGLAGVPNTGELFF TGTGCCAGCAGTGCGGGACTAGCGGGAGTCCCGAACACCGGGGAGCTGTTTTTT
. TRBJ1-6 . TRBV2 CASSLTSPLHF TGTGCCAGCAGCCTAACTTCACCCCTCCACTTT
TRBD2 TRBJ2-1 . TRBV29-1 CSVLTSILSNEQFF TGCAGCGTCTTGACTAGCATACTTAGCAATGAGCAGTTCTTC
. TRBJ2-7 . TRBV29-1 CSAFLNVGEQYF TGCAGCGCCTTTCTTAATGTCGGGGAGCAGTACTTC
. TRBJ2-3 . TRBV6-5 CASSARLSTDTQYF TGTGCCAGCAGCGCCCGACTGAGCACAGATACGCAGTATTTT
. TRBJ2-2 many TRBV19 CASSPEIIRGSNTGELFF TGTGCCAGTAGTCCCGAGATCATCCGTGGTTCGAACACCGGGGAGCTGTTTTTT